This T cell receptor (beta chain) was observed in a study of beta chain features in type 1 diabetes. The CDR3 totals 12 residues. In germline, CDR1 is SGHRS, CDR2 YFSETQ. V lost 5 bases to trimming and J lost 8 bases; unmatched junction nucleotides: 2. The study reverse transcribed the entire isolated RNA, so it sequenced expressed TCRB transcripts. Sequencing was performed with immunoSEQ multiplex PCR; in TCRdb, only in-frame clones are kept and a portion is missing. Counted here are some 900,000 clones, around a sixth occurring once; the ten biggest clones make up around 0.02%. This clone was observed a few times.

The TCR originated in a woman younger than 30 in good health. The V gene is TRBV5-1, the J gene TRBJ2-1, with 9 bases that match TRBD2. The specimen sequenced was naive CD4+ T cells from blood. The CDR3 DNA follows: TGCGCCAGCAGATTAGCGGGAGATGAGCAGTTCTTC. Protein sequence: CASRLAGDEQFF.